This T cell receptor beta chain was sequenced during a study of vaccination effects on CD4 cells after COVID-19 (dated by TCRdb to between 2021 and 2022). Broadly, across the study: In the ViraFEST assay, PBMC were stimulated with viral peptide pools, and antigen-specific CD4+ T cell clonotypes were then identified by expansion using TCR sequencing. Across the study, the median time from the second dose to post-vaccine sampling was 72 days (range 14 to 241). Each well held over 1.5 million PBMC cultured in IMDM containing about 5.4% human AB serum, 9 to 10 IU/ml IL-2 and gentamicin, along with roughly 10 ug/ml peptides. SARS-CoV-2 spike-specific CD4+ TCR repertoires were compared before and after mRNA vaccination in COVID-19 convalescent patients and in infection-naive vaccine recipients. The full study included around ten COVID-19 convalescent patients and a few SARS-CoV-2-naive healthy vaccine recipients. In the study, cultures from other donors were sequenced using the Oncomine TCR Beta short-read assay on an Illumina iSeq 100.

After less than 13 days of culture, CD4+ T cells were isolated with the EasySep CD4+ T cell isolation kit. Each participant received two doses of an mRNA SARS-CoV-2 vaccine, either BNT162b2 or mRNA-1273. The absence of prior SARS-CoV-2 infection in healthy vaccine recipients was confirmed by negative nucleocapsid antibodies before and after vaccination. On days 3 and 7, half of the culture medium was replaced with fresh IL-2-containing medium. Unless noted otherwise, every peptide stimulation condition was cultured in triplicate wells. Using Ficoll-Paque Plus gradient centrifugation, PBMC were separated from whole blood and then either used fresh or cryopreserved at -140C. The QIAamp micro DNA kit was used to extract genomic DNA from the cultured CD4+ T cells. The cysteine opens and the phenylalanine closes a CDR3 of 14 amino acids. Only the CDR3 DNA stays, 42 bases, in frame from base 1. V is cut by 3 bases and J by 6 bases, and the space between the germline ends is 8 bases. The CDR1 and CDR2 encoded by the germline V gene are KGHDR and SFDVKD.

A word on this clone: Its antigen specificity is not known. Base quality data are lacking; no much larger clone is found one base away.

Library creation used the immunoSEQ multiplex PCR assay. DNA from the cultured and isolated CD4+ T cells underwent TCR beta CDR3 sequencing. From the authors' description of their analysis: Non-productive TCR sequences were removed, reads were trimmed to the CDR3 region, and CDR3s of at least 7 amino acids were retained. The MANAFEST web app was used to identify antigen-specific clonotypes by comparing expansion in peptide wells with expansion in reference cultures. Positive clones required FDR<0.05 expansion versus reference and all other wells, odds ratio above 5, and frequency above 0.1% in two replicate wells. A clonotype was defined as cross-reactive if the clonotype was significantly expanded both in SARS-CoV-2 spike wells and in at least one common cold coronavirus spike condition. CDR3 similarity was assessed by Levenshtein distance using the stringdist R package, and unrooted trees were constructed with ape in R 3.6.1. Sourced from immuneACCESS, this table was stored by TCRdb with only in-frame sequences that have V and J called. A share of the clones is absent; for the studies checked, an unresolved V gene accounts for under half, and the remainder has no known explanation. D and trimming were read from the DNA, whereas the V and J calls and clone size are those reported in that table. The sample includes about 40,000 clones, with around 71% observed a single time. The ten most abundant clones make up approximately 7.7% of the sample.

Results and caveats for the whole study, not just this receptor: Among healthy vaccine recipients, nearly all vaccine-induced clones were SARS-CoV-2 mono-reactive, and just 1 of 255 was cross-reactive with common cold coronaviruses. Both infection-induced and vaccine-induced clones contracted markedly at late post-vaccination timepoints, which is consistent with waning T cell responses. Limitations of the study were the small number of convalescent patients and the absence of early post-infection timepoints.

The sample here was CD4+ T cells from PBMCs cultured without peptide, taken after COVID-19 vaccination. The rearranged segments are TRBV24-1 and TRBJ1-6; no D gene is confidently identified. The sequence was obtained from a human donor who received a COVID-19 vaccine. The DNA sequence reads TGTGCCACCAGTGATCGACGGATTAATTCACCCCTCCACTTT. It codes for CATSDRRINSPLHF.